This TCR beta chain was sequenced during a study of T cell changes during pregnancy in multiple sclerosis. The CDR3 sequence is 15 residues long. Germline CDR1 reads MNHNS; CDR2 reads SASEGT. V gave up 4 bases and J gave up 3 bases; unmatched junction bases: 3. Libraries were prepared by immunoSEQ multiplex PCR; TCRdb keeps only in-frame clonotypes and omits some of them. The table records over 35,000 clones, about 95% of them present only once. V usage is TRBV6-1 and J usage is TRBJ2-1, with 10 bases identical to TRBD2. This TCR came from a female donor with multiple sclerosis, enrolled in a pregnancy study. This specimen consisted of CD4+ T cells from peripheral blood mononuclear cells, obtained in the second trimester of pregnancy. The CDR3 reads CASSALAGYYNEQFF. Here the CDR3 DNA reads TGTGCCAGCAGTGCACTAGCGGGGTACTACAATGAGCAGTTCTTC.